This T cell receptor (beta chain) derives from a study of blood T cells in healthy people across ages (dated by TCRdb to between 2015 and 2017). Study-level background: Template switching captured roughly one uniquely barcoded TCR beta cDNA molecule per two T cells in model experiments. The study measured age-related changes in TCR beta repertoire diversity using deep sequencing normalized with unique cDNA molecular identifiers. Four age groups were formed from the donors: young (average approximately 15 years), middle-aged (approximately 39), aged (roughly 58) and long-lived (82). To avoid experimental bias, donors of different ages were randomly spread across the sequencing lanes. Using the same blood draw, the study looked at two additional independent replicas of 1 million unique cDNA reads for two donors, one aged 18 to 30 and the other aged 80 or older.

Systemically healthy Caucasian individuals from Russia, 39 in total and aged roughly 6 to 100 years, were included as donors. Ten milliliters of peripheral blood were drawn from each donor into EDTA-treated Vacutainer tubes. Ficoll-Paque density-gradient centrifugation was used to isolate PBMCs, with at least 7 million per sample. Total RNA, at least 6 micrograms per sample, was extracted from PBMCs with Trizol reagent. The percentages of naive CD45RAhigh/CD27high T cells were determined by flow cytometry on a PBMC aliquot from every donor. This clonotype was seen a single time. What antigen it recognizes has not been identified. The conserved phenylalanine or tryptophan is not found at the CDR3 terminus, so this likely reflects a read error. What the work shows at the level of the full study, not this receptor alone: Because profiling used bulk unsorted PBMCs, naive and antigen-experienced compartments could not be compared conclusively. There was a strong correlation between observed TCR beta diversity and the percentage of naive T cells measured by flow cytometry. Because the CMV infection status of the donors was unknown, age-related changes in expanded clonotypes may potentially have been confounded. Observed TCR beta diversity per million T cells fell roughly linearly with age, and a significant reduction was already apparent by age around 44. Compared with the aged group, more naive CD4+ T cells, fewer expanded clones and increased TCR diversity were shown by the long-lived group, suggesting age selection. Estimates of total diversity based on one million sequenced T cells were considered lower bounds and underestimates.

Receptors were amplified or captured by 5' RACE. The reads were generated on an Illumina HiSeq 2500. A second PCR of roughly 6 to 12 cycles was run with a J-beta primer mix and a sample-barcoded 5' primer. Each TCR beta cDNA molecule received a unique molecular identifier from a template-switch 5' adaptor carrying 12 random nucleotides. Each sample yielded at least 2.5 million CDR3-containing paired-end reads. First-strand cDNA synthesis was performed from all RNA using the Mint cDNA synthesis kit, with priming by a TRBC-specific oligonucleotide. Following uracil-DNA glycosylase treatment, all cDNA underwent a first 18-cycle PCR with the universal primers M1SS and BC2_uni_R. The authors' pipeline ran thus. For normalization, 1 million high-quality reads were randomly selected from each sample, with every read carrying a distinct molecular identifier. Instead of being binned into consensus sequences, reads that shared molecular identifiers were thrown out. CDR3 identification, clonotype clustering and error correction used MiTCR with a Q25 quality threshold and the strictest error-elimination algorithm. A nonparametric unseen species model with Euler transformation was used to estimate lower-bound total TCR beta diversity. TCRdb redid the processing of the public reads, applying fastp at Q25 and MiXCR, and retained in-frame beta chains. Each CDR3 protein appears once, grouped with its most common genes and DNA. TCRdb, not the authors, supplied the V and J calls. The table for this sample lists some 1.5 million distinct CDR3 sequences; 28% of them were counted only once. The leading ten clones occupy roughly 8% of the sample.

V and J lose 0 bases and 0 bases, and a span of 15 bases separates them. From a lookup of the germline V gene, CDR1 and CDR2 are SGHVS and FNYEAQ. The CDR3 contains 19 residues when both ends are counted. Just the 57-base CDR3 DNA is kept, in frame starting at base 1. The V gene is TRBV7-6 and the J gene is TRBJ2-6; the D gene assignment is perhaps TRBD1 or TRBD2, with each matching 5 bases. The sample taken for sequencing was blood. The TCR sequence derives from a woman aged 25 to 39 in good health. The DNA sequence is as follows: TGTGCCAGCAGCTTAGCGAATTTTCCGGGGCCCTCTGGGGCCAACGTCCTGACTGTC. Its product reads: CASSLANFPGPSGANVLTV.